One sample yielded the 21 T cell receptor beta chains listed below, sequenced in a study of tumor T cells in aggressive B-cell lymphoma (TCRdb year 2017). The library was made by the immunoSEQ multiplex PCR assay. In its TCRdb copy, this immuneACCESS table keeps in-frame sequences only and misses some clones. Where compared with another copy, unresolved V genes explain less than half of these, and the others have no known cause. Recorded for this sample are some 7,000 clones; roughly 88% of them occurred a single time. The ten largest account for about 3% of the sample. Sample: tumor tissue. These receptors were collected from an adult with diffuse large B cell lymphoma. Some clones in this sample may be carry-over from other donors' samples.

The genes are TRBV28 and TRBJ1-1; TRBD1 agrees at 9 bases. The length of the CDR3 is 14 residues. CDR1 is MDHEN, CDR2 SYDVKM, per germline. V dropped 2 bases and J dropped 8; count of bases not matched to a gene: 6. The CDR3 sequence: CASSLGTGRREAFF. In DNA form, the CDR3 reads TGTGCCAGCAGTTTAGGGACAGGGCGGAGGGAAGCTTTCTTT.

This clone has only one observation. The CDR3 nucleotides are TGTGCCAGCAGCTTCCAGGGGTTCGGGAATTCACCCCTCCACTTT. The encoded protein is CASSFQGFGNSPLHF. The chain carries TRBV5-4 and TRBJ1-6; perhaps TRBD1 as D (6 bases). CDR3 length equals 15 residues. The ends were cut back, 2 bases at V and 7 bases at J, with 13 bases in the middle. CDR1 and CDR2 (germline): SGHNT, YYREEE (reference sequence).

With regard to this clone: One end of the junction is discordant with germline, which a read error may explain. Here the CDR3 reads CASSFLGGSQETQYF. The CDR3 DNA follows: TGTGCTAGCAGCTTTTTGGGCGGGAGTCAAGAGACCCAGTACTTC. The chain has TRBV7-7 and TRBJ2-5, with 7 bases fitting TRBD2. The CDR3 has 15 amino acids. From germline, CDR1 is SSHAT and CDR2 FNYEAQ (reference sequence).

This chain links TRBV27 with TRBJ2-3; 8 nucleotides agree with TRBD2. V dropped 0 bases and J dropped 0; count of bases not matched to a gene: 2. CDR1 and CDR2 (germline): MNHEY, SMNVEV (reference sequence). The CDR3 covers 16 residues. The chain's CDR3 is CASSLSASGSTDTQYF. CDR3 DNA: TGTGCCAGCAGTTTATCTGCTAGCGGGAGCACAGATACGCAGTATTTT.

The rearrangement links TRBV5-4 to TRBJ2-2; D uncertain. Looked up from germline, CDR1 is SGHNT and CDR2 is YYREEE (reference sequence). The CDR3 consists of 13 residues. The V end lost 4 bases, the J end lost 2 bases, and 6 bases lay between the germline ends. This CDR3 is CASSTTNTGELFF. In DNA form, the CDR3 reads TGTGCCAGCAGCACTACTAACACCGGGGAGCTGTTTTTT.

The chain links TRBV30 to TRBJ1-6; no reliable D call. Germline assignment: CDR1 GTSNPN and CDR2 SVGIG (reference sequence). This CDR3 contains 13 residues. Deletions cut 4 bases from V and 6 bases from J, with 10 bases between. CDR3 amino acids: CAWTETFNSPLHF. CDR3 bases: TGTGCCTGGACAGAGACATTTAATTCACCCCTCCACTTT.

V usage is TRBV25-1 and J usage is TRBJ1-1; D perhaps matches TRBD1 (5 bases). With 1 base removed from V and 4 bases from J, the gap between germline ends came to 13 bases. Germline V gene data show CDR1 as MGHDK and CDR2 as SYGVNS. The CDR3 length is 15 residues. This chain's CDR3 is CASSELGRAGTEAFF. The DNA of the CDR3 is TGTGCCAGCAGTGAATTGGGCAGGGCAGGCACTGAAGCTTTCTTT. Variable domain in full (rest from reference TRBV25-1 and TRBJ1-1): EADIYQTPRYLVIGTGKKITLECSQTMGHDKMYWYQQDPGMELHLIHYSYGVNSTEKGDLSSESTVSRIRTEHFPLTLESARPSHTSQYLCASSELGRAGTEAFFGQGTRLTVV.

The V call is TRBV4-2, the J call TRBJ2-1; 9 bases align to TRBD2. Looked up from germline, CDR1 is LGHNA and CDR2 is YNFKEQ. The ends lost 1 base at V and 8 bases at J; junction bases unmatched: 9. This CDR3 has 16 residues. Here the CDR3 reads CASSQVSRGGGHEQFF. The CDR3 nucleotides are TGTGCCAGCAGCCAAGTTTCGCGCGGGGGGGGGCATGAGCAGTTCTTC.

The V gene is TRBV28, the J gene TRBJ2-5, with a possible D match to TRBD1 (5 bases). Trimming took 5 bases from V and 6 from J, leaving 13 bases between them. Germline V lookup: CDR1 MDHEN, CDR2 SYDVKM. The CDR3 contains 13 residues. This CDR3 is CASSPPGWQTQYF. CDR3 DNA sequence: TGTGCCAGCAGTCCCCCAGGGTGGCAGACCCAGTACTTC.

The chain couples TRBV9 to TRBJ1-1, with D unclear. Germline lookup yields CDR1 SGDLS and CDR2 YYNGEE. The V and J ends lost 4 bases and 2 bases respectively, with 18 bases between them. The CDR3 has 16 amino acids. For the CDR3, the DNA is TGTGCCAGCAGCCCTCAAGGGAGTGTGATTAACACTGAAGCTTTCTTT. It codes for CASSPQGSVINTEAFF.

This clone was recorded a few times. The rearrangement joins TRBV7-2 to TRBJ2-1; D might be TRBD2 (6 bases). The CDR3 has 13 amino acids. Germline assignment: CDR1 SGHTA and CDR2 FQGNSA. Trimming took off 4 bases at V and 4 bases at J, with 8 bases between the two ends. CDR3: CASSWGLYNEQFF. CDR3 nucleotide sequence: TGTGCCAGCAGCTGGGGACTTTACAATGAGCAGTTCTTC. Based on the CDR3 plus reference TRBV7-2 and TRBJ2-1, the full variable domain is GAGVSQSPSNKVTEKGKDVELRCDPISGHTALYWYRQSLGQGLEFLIYFQGNSAPDKSGLPSDRFSAERTGGSVSTLTIQRTQQEDSAVYLCASSWGLYNEQFFGPGTRLTVL.

The chain joins TRBV7-8 to TRBJ2-7, with TRBD2 matching over 9 bases. The CDR3 consists of 15 residues. V lost 2 bases to trimming and J lost 3 bases; unmatched junction nucleotides: 5. Germline V CDR1 and CDR2: SGHVS, FQNEAQ. CDR3: CASSLMREGVYEQYF. DNA of the CDR3: TGTGCCAGCAGCTTAATGCGGGAGGGGGTCTACGAGCAGTACTTC.

This clone was detected a few times. This chain joins TRBV7-6 and TRBJ2-1; TRBD2 matches 9 bases. V shed 0 bases and J 7 bases; nucleotides not matched to a gene: 4. This CDR3 has 15 residues. Germline V CDR1 and CDR2: SGHVS, FNYEAQ. The CDR3 sequence: CASSLAAGGRNEQFF. The CDR3, as DNA: TGTGCCAGCAGCTTAGCCGCGGGGGGGCGGAATGAGCAGTTCTTC.

This clone was counted once. V gene TRBV18 combines with J gene TRBJ2-3, with 9 bases fitting TRBD1. V shed 4 bases and J 3 bases; nucleotides not matched to a gene: 5. The CDR3 is 15 amino acids. The germline gives CDR1 KGHSH, CDR2 LQKENI. The CDR3: CASSLSGQGTDTQYF. The CDR3 DNA reads TGTGCCAGCTCACTATCGGGACAGGGTACAGATACGCAGTATTTT. The full variable domain, completed using reference TRBV18 and TRBJ2-3, is NAGVMQNPRHLVRRRGQEARLRCSPMKGHSHVYWYRQLPEEGLKFMVYLQKENIIDESGMPKERFSAEFPKEGPSILRIQQVVRGDSAAYFCASSLSGQGTDTQYFGPGTRLTVL.

On this clone itself: Compared with germline, one end of the junction differs, possibly owing to a read error. The V call is TRBV7-7, the J call TRBJ2-1; 9 nucleotides agree with TRBD2. The CDR3 covers 15 residues. CDR1 is SSHAT, CDR2 FNYEAQ, per germline (reference sequence). DNA of the CDR3: TGTGCTAGCAGCTTAGCGGGAGTAACCTACAATGAGCAGTTCTTC. It yields the protein CASSLAGVTYNEQFF.

This chain links TRBV7-9 with TRBJ2-4; 7 bases map to TRBD1. The length of the CDR3 is 15 residues. CDR1 and CDR2 (germline): SEHNR, FQNEAQ (reference sequence). After removal of 5 bases from V and 4 bases from J, the junction contained 8 bases not matched to a gene. In nucleotides, the CDR3 is TGTGCCAGCAGCAGAACTTGGACAGGAAAAAACATTCAGTACTTC. Translating gives CASSRTWTGKNIQYF.

The chain has TRBV9 and TRBJ2-2; maybe TRBD2 (5 bases). The germline CDR1 and CDR2 sequences are SGDLS and YYNGEE. V shed 4 bases and J shed 2 bases, with 21 bases lying between them. This CDR3 is 18 amino acids long. CDR3 nucleotides: TGTGCCAGCAGCCGCATCCCAGGACTTCTAGCTAACACCGGGGAGCTGTTTTTT. It encodes CASSRIPGLLANTGELFF.

The chain links TRBV4-1 to TRBJ2-7, with D perhaps matching TRBD2 (5 bases). The CDR3 has 14 amino acids. Germline assignment: CDR1 MGHRA and CDR2 YSYEKL. Trimming left V 4 bases short and J 3 bases short, with 13 bases between. The CDR3 DNA sequence: TGCGCCAGCAGCCCCGGGGTAGCCCACTACGAGCAGTACTTC. It codes for CASSPGVAHYEQYF.

The genes are TRBV11-3 and TRBJ2-2; TRBD2 aligns across 8 bases. From germline, CDR1 is SGHNT and CDR2 YENEEA. The junction had 5 bases not matched to a gene; V was cut back by 4 bases and J by 1 base. The CDR3 is 16 residues long. The CDR3 is CASSSREGGNTGELFF. CDR3 nucleotides: TGTGCCAGCAGCTCCCGGGAGGGTGGGAACACCGGGGAGCTGTTTTTT. The variable domain in full, completed from reference TRBV11-3 and TRBJ2-2, reads EAGVVQSPRYKIIEKKQPVAFWCNPISGHNTLYWYLQNLGQGPELLIRYENEEAVDDSQLPKDRFSAERLKGVDSTLKIQPAELGDSAVYLCASSSREGGNTGELFFGEGSRLTVL.

This chain joins TRBV7-9 and TRBJ2-7; TRBD2 is a possible D gene (6 bases). The germline V gene has CDR1 SEHNR and CDR2 FQNEAQ (reference sequence). Between the trimmed V and J ends, which lost 4 bases and 0 bases, there was a span of 16 bases. CDR3 length equals 16 residues. CDR3 region: CASSWGLLASSYEQYF. Here the CDR3 DNA reads TGTGCCAGCAGCTGGGGACTTCTAGCCTCCTCCTACGAGCAGTACTTC.

This clone showed up just a few times. The chain is built from TRBV6-6 and TRBJ1-6, with D tentatively TRBD1 (5 bases). Germline CDR1 reads MNHNY; CDR2 reads SVGAGI (reference sequence). Trimming took off 6 bases at V and 7 bases at J, with 13 bases between the two ends. The CDR3 consists of 14 residues. The CDR3 sequence: CASREGPENSPLHF. CDR3 bases: TGTGCCAGCAGGGAGGGGCCGGAAAATTCACCCCTCCACTTT.